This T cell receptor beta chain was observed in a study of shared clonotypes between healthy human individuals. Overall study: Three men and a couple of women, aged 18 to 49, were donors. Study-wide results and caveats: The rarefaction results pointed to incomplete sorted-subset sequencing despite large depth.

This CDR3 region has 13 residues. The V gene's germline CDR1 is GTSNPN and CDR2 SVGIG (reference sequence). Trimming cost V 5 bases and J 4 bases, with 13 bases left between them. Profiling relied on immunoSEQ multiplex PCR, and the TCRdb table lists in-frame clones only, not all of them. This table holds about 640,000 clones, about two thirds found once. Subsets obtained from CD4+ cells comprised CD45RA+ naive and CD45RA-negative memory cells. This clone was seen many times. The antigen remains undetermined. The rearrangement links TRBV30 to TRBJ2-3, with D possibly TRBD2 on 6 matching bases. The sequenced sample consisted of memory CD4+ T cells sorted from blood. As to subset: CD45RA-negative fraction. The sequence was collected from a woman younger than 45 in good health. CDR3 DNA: TGTGCCTGGGAGAGAACGGGGGCAGATACGCAGTATTTT. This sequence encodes CAWERTGADTQYF.